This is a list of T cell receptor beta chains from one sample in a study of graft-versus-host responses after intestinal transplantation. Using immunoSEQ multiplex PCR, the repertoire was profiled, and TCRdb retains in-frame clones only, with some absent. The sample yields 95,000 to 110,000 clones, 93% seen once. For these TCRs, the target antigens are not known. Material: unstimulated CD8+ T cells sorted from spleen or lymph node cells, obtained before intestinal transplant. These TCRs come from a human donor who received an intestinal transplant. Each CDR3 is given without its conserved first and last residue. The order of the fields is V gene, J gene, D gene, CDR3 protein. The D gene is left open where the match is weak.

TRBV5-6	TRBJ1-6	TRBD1	ASSFGDRYNSPLH
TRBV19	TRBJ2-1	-	ASSILVFRDEQF
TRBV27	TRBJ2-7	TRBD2	ASSLAGGNEQY
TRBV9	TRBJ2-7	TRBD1	ASSAEGTGTEQY
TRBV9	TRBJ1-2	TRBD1	ASSGDRGPGYT
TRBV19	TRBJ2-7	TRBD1	ASSARDSTYEQY
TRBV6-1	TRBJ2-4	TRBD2	ASSLGRDYNNIQY
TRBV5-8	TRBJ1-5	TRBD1	ASSLAGTADYNQPQH
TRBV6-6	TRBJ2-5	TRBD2	ASSYIGGGAGETQY
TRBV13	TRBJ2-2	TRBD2	ASSPFQRGGTGELF
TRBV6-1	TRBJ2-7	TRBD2	ASSSGVTYEQY
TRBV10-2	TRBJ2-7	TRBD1	ASSEPRDSYEQY
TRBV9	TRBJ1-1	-	ASSGDTALNTEAF
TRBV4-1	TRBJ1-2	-	ASSQVDRAAYGYT
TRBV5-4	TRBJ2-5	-	ASRGAEETQY
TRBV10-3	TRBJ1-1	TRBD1	AISDRTGAGNTEAF
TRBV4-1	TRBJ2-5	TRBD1	ASSLGTGGQETQY
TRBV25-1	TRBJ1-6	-	ASKGVNSPLH
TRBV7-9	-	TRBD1	ASSPRDRGPYEQY
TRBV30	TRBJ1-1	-	AWSVLPNTEAF
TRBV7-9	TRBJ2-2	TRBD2	ASSGRTSGDTGELF
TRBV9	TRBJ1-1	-	ASSPDLGGEAF
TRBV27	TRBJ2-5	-	ASSFMGGEEQETQY
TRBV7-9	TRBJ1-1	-	ASSLPGTEAF
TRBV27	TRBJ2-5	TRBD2	ASSFSGVGETQY
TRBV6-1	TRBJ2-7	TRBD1	ASSGTGSYEQY
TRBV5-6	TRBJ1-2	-	ASSSQGVDYGYT
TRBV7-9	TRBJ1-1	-	AHREAEGAF
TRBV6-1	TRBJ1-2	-	ASSEWEYNYGYT
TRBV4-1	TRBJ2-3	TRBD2	ASSQARGAVDTQY
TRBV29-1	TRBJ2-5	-	SVDGGVETQY
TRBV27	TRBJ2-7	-	ASVSGIEQY
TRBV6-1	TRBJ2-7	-	ASSELRLGGDEQY
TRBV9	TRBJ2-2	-	ASSVGGGELF
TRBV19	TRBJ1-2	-	ASKGGGDYGYT
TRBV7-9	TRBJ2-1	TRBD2	ASLQWAGGEGEQF
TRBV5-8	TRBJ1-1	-	ASSLEGARPKNTEAF
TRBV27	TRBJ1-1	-	ASSLTAGGNTEAF
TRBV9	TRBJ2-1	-	ASSQQGYNEQF
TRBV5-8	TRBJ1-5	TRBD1	ASSSRQGGQPQH
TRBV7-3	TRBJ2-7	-	PQQGQCVNEQY
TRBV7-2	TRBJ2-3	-	AGRTFGADTQY
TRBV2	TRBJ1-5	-	ASSESLTANQPQH